This paragraph reports one T cell receptor (beta chain). This entry is derived from a study of identical twins. Germline CDR1 is LGHDT and CDR2 is YNNKEL (reference sequence). V was trimmed by 0 bases and J by 15 bases, leaving 15 bases between them. The CDR3 sequence is 13 residues long. From the 5' RACE reads, TCRdb called clonotypes with MiXCR, one entry per CDR3 protein. There are hundreds of thousands of distinct CDR3 sequences in the sample; around 5.7% occur only once, and approximately 1.6% lies in the top ten. This chain connects TRBV3-1 to TRBJ2-1; tentative D call: TRBD2 (6 bases). The source of this sequence is a man between 18 and 35 years old in good health. Sequenced material: naive T cells sorted from blood. DNA of the CDR3: TGTGCCAGCAGCCAAGATCCTCTCGGGACTCCGTTCTTC. As protein: CASSQDPLGTPFF.